The T cell receptor (beta chain) under discussion was sequenced for a study of OX40 agonist ivuxolimab in advanced cancers. Study summary: Prior checkpoint blockade (anti-PD-1, anti-PD-L1 or anti-CTLA-4) was permitted; under 50% had it.

The J segment lost 2 bases and the V segment lost 5 bases, leaving 8 bases of the junction unmatched. The germline CDR1 and CDR2 sequences are LNHDA and SQIVND (reference sequence). CDR3 length: 16 residues. As to this clone: Antigen unknown.

Findings of the study overall: Antigen specificity remained undetermined for the expanded peripheral T cells.

The table came from immunoSEQ multiplex PCR; TCRdb's copy has only in-frame clones and leaves some out. The data contain 77,000 or so clones, about nine tenths of them singletons. This sample comprised CD4+ or CD8+ T cells sorted from blood, obtained in a trial of the OX40 agonist ivuxolimab. This chain links TRBV19 with TRBJ1-4; 7 bases agree with TRBD1. The clonotype comes from an adult with an advanced solid tumor such as melanoma, head and neck, liver or kidney cancer. The CDR3, as DNA: TGTGCCAGTAGTCCTCCCCACAGGGGCACTAATGAAAAACTGTTTTTT. Its translation: CASSPPHRGTNEKLFF. Looking up the rest from reference TRBV19 and TRBJ1-4 gives the full variable domain: DGGITQSPKYLFRKEGQNVTLSCEQNLNHDAMYWYRQDPGQGLRLIYYSQIVNDFQKGDIAEGYSVSREKKESFPLTVTSAQKNPTAFYLCASSPPHRGTNEKLFFGSGTQLSVL.